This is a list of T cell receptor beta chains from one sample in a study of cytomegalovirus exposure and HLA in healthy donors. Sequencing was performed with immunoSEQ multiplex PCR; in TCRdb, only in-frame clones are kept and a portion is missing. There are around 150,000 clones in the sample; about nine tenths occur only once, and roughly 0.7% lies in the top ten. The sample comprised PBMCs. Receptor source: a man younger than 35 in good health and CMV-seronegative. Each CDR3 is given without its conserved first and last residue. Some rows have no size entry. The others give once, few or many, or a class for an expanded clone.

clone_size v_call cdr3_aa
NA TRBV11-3 ASSLRTVIGAEAF
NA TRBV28 ASLGADKNTEAF
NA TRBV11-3 ASSRGTGHRGSEAF
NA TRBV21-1 ASSKATGVYRETQY
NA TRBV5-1 ASSPSGQNYGYT
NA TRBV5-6 ASSLGEGLVNEKLF
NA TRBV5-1 ASSSGVVGGAGWDTQY
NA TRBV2 ASSESGVETQY
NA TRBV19 ASSTLTSQPQH
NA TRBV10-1 ASSDGQNYGYT
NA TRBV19 ASRHRERGETQY
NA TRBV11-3 ASSPGQGNTIY
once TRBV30 AWERTGVGETQY
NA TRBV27 ASSSTGSPGYGYT
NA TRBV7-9 ASSPAVQETQY
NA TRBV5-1 ASGDRVGNEQF
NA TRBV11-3 ASSFHLAGDQETQY
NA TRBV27 ASSLSVTFMNTEAF
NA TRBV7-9 ASSLVSLAGTSGRAQF
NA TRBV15 ATSRSEETQY
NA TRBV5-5 ASSQRQGDNEKLF
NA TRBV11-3 ASSTTGEESGNTIY
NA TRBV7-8 ASSRETQY
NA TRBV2 ASSEGWAYEQF
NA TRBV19 ASSAGLSGANVLT
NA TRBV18 ASSPYEVSFSYEQY
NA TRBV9 ASSMTGIPNYGYT
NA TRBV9 ASSVATGEQF
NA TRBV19 ASSTRTSRQPQH
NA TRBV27 ASKSSSGGRDYNEQF
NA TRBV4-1 ASSQPRDRPGYT
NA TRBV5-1 ASTLTSGGPANTGELF
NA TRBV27 ASSFWTGGENYGYT
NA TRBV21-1 ASARDRGVDEQF
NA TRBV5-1 ASSLSSQGSSGNTIY
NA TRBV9 ASSVFGDRALTNTGELF
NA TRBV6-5 ASSLGGGNTEAF
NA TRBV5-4 ASSWGQTPEQF
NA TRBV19 ASSPIAGYGYT
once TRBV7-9 ASSLVDSRGYT
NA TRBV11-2 ASSLEQAYNEQF
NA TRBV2 ASSEAGPQNLGEKLF
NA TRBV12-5 ASGLGVRGGSYNEQF
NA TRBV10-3 AISDALTTSGVYNEQF
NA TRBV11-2 ASSSAVTGILDGYT
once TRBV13 ASSLGQGADGYT
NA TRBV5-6 ASSPRGTSVYGELF
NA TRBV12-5 ASGGLAGVTEQF
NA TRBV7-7 ASSLVQGEGKTQY
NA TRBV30 AWSVIQAGGTQY
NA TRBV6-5 ASSYGANTGELF
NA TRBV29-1 SVQTGGLQTF
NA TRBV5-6 ASSLGGGAYGYT
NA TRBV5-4 ASSLGASLGDNEQF
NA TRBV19 ASSMESSYNEQF
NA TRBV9 ASSSPPFEREGLNEQF
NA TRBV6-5 ASSTGTDEQF